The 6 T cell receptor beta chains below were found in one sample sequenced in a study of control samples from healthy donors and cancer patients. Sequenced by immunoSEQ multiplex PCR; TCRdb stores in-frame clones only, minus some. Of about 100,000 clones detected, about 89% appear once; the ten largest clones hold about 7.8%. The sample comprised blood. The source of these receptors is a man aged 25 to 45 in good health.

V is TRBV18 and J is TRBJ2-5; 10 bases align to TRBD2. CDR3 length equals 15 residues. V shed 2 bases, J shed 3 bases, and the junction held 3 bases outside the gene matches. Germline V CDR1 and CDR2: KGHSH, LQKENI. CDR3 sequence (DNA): TGTGCCAGCTCACCATCCAGCGGGAGGGAAGAGACCCAGTACTTC. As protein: CASSPSSGREETQYF.

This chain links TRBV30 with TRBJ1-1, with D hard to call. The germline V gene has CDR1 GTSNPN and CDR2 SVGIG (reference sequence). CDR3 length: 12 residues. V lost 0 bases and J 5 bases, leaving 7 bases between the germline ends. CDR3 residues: CAWSVGWTEAFF. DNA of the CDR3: TGTGCCTGGAGTGTTGGATGGACTGAAGCTTTCTTT.

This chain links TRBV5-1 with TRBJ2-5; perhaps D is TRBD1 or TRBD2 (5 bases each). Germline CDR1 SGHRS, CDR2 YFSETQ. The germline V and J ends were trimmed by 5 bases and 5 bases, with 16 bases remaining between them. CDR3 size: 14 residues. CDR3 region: CASRPRDGGETQYF. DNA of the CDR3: TGCGCCAGCAGGCCCAGGGACGGTGGGGAGACCCAGTACTTC.

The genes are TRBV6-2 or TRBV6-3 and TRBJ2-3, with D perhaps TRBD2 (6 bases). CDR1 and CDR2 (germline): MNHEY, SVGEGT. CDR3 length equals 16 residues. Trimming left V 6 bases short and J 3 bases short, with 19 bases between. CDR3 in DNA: TGTGCCAGCAGCGACTGGGGCAGAGGAGGGACAGATACGCAGTATTTT. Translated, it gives CASSDWGRGGTDTQYF.

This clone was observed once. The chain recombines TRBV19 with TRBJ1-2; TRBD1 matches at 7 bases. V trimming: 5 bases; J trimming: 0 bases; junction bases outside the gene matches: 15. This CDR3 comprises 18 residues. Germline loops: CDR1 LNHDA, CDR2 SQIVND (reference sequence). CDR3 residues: CASSSPRRTGSSNYGYTF. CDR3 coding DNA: TGTGCCAGTAGTTCCCCACGGAGGACAGGCTCTTCTAACTATGGCTACACCTTC.

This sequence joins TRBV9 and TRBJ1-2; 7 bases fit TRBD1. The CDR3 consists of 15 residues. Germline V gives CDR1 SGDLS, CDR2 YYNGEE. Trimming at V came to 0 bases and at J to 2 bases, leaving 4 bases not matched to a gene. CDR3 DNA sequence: TGTGCCAGCAGCGTAGCTAAGGGGGCGAACTATGGCTACACCTTC. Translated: CASSVAKGANYGYTF.